Detailed here is one TCR beta chain. This CDR3 has 14 amino acids. Between the trimmed V and J ends, which lost 0 bases and 4 bases, there was a span of 8 bases. Germline V CDR1 and CDR2: SGHDT, YYEEEE. These data belong to a study of blood T cell repertoires in COVID-19. Study context: From T cells, B-cell-depleted T cells, or PBMCs came the material, which was cDNA or gDNA.

In the study's own analysis: Estimates of nucleated cell counts were drawn from the amplification of reference gene primers. Sequencing was performed with immunoSEQ multiplex PCR; in TCRdb, only in-frame clones are kept and a portion is missing. D and trimming come from the DNA, and the V and J calls and clone size come from that table. The sample lists roughly 100,000 clones; approximately 81% were seen once. Sequenced: peripheral blood. This sequence was found in a woman in her 70s with active or convalescent COVID-19. The V call is TRBV5-6, the J call TRBJ1-3; D not resolved. The CDR3 bases are TGTGCCAGCAGCTTGGCGGGGTACGGAAACACCATATATTTT. It is translated as CASSLAGYGNTIYF.